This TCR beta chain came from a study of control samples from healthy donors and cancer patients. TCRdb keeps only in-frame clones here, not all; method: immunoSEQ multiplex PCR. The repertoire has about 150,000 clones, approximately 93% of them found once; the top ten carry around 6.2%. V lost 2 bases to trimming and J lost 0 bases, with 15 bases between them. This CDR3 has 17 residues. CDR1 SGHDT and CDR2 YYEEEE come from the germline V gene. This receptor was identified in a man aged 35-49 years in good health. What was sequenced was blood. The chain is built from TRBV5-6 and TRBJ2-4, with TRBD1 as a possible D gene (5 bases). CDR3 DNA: TGTGCCAGCAGCTTCTTTACAGGTAACCCAGCCAAAAACATTCAGTACTTC. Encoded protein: CASSFFTGNPAKNIQYF.